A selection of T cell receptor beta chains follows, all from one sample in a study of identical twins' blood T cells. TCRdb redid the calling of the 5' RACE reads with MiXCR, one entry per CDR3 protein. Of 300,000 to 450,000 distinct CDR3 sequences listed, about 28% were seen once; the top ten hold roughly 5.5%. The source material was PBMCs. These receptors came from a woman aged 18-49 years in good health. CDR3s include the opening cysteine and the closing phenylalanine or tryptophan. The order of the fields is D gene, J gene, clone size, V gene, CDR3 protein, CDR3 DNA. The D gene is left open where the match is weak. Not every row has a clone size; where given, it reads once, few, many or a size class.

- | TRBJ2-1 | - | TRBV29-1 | CSVEVPRQFF | TGCAGCGTTGAAGTCCCACGTCAGTTCTTC
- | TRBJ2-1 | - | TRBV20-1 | CSARDGGGSYNEQFF | TGCAGTGCTAGAGATGGTGGGGGTTCCTACAATGAGCAGTTCTTC
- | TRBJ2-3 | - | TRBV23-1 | CASSQSPPPFTDTQYF | TGCGCCAGCAGTCAATCGCCCCCTCCATTCACAGATACGCAGTATTTT
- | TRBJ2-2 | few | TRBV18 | CASSPDQNTGELFF | TGTGCCAGCTCACCAGACCAGAACACCGGGGAGCTGTTTTTT
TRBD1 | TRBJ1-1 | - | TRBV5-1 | CASSRTGDGAEAFF | TGCGCCAGCAGCAGGACAGGGGACGGCGCTGAAGCTTTCTTT
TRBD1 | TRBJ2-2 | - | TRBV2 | CARQGAGEELFF | TGTGCCAGACAGGGGGCCGGCGAGGAGCTGTTTTTT
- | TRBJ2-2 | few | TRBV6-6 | CASSHTGELFF | TGTGCCAGCAGCCATACCGGGGAGCTGTTTTTT
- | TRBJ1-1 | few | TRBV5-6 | CASSYAPSLNTEAFF | TGTGCCAGCAGCTATGCCCCCAGCCTGAACACTGAAGCTTTCTTT
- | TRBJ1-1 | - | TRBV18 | CASSPNSPVNTEAFF | TGTGCCAGCTCACCGAACAGCCCGGTTAACACTGAAGCTTTCTTT
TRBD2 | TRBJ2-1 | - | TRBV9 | CASSDGLAELNGQFF | TGTGCCAGCAGCGACGGACTAGCGGAACTCAATGGGCAGTTCTTC
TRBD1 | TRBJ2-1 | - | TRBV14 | CASSRLQTGANEQFF | TGTGCCAGCAGCCGACTACAGACAGGGGCCAATGAGCAGTTCTTC
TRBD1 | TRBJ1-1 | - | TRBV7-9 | CASNTDRVNTEAFF | TGTGCCAGTAATACGGACAGGGTGAACACTGAAGCTTTCTTT
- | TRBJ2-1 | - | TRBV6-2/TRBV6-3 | CASSYPGSHNEQFF | TGTGCCAGCAGTTATCCCGGATCCCACAATGAGCAGTTCTTC
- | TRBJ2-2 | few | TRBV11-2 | CASSTPRRTETGELFF | TGTGCCAGCAGCACTCCAAGGCGGACGGAGACCGGGGAGCTGTTTTTT
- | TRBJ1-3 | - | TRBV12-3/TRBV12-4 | CANSLGPPGNTIYF | TGTGCCAACAGTTTAGGGCCCCCAGGAAACACCATATATTTT
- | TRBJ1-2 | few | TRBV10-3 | CAISVTQMEGYTF | TGTGCCATCAGTGTCACACAGATGGAGGGCTACACCTTC
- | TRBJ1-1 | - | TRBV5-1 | CASSPYRTAPTEAFF | TGCGCCAGCAGCCCGTACCGGACCGCCCCGACTGAAGCTTTCTTT